This TCR beta chain was sequenced for a study of T cell changes during pregnancy in multiple sclerosis. Germline V gene data show CDR1 as MNHNY and CDR2 as SVGAGI (reference sequence). V shed 6 bases and J 10 bases; nucleotides not matched to a gene: 6. CDR3 length: 12 amino acids. Sequencing was performed with immunoSEQ multiplex PCR; in TCRdb, only in-frame clones are kept and a portion is missing. The data contain 55,000 to 70,000 clones, more than 75% of them singletons. The sequence came from a female donor in good health, enrolled as a control in a pregnancy study. Here the sequenced sample was peripheral blood, taken in the third trimester of pregnancy. The J gene is TRBJ2-1, the V gene TRBV6-6, with TRBD2 matching over 7 bases. For the CDR3, the DNA is TGTGCCAGCAGCGGGGAGGGATTCGAGCAGTTCTTC. Protein sequence: CASSGEGFEQFF.